Presented here are 15 T cell receptor beta chains from one specimen sequenced in a study of OX40 agonist ivuxolimab in advanced cancers. The assay was immunoSEQ multiplex PCR, and TCRdb's table has in-frame clones only and misses some. The sample lists tens of thousands of clones, around 85% occurring once. The source was CD4+ or CD8+ T cells sorted from blood, collected in a trial of the OX40 agonist ivuxolimab. The origin of the receptors is an adult with an advanced solid tumor such as melanoma, head and neck, liver or kidney cancer.

This clone was seen once. This rearrangement joins TRBV5-1 to TRBJ1-1; D is ambiguous. Deletions cut 1 base from V and 1 base from J, with 8 bases between. In germline, CDR1 is SGHRS, CDR2 YFSETQ. This CDR3 region has 14 residues. The CDR3 region has the DNA TGCGCCAGCAGCTTGAAGGATCCGAACACTGAAGCTTTCTTT. Translation: CASSLKDPNTEAFF.

The rearrangement joins TRBV7-2 to TRBJ2-1; TRBD2 might be the D (6 bases). The V end lost 8 bases, the J end lost 5 bases, and 13 bases lay between the germline ends. The CDR3 loop spans 13 amino acids. CDR1 is SGHTA, CDR2 FQGNSA, per germline. In nucleotides, the CDR3 is TGTGCCAGCGCGGGGTACATTGACAATGAGCAGTTCTTC. This encodes CASAGYIDNEQFF. The full variable domain, with the rest looked up from reference TRBV7-2 and TRBJ2-1, is GAGVSQSPSNKVTEKGKDVELRCDPISGHTALYWYRQSLGQGLEFLIYFQGNSAPDKSGLPSDRFSAERTGGSVSTLTIQRTQQEDSAVYLCASAGYIDNEQFFGPGTRLTVL.

This sequence joins TRBV6-5 and TRBJ2-2, with TRBD2 as a possible D gene (6 bases). The CDR3 totals 12 residues. Trimming cost V 7 bases and J 7 bases, with 10 bases left between them. Germline CDR1 and CDR2: MNHEY and SVGAGI. DNA for the CDR3: TGTGCCAGCAAGGAGGGGATCGGGGAGCTGTTTTTT. Translation gives CASKEGIGELFF.

There are a few counts of this clone. The chain has TRBV18 and TRBJ2-5; 7 bases are shared with TRBD2. CDR1 is KGHSH and CDR2 is LQKENI in the germline V gene. V dropped 6 bases and J dropped 6; count of bases not matched to a gene: 7. CDR3 length: 13 residues. CDR3: CASSTGGSKTQYF. The CDR3 DNA follows: TGTGCCAGCTCGACCGGGGGGTCGAAGACCCAGTACTTC.

The chain carries TRBV6-1 and TRBJ2-7; D tentatively reads TRBD1 or TRBD2 (5 bases each). The CDR3 extends over 13 amino acids. V gave up 5 bases and J gave up 1 base, with 9 bases separating them. CDR1 and CDR2 from the germline V gene are MNHNS and SASEGT. The CDR3 loop reads CASSPGPSYEQYF. Here the CDR3 DNA reads TGTGCCAGCAGTCCGGGACCTTCCTACGAGCAGTACTTC.

This clone was counted only a few times. The chain couples TRBV2 to TRBJ1-3; D is possibly TRBD1 (6 bases). Per germline, CDR1 SNHLY and CDR2 FYNNEI. Trimming took off 3 bases at V and 6 bases at J, with 18 bases between the two ends. CDR3 size: 16 residues. CDR3: CASSDGNQGRENTIYF. CDR3 DNA: TGTGCCAGCAGTGACGGGAATCAGGGGCGTGAAAACACCATATATTTT.

This clone has a single count. The gene calls are TRBV5-1 and TRBJ1-1; D unresolved. This CDR3 spans 15 amino acids. V was shortened by 3 bases and J by 1 base, with 13 bases between the two germline ends. Germline CDR1 reads SGHRS; CDR2 reads YFSETQ. The chain's CDR3 is CASSSSPLQNTEAFF. The CDR3 bases are TGCGCCAGCAGCTCGTCCCCGCTCCAGAACACTGAAGCTTTCTTT.

The chain recombines TRBV7-8 with TRBJ2-1, with D unresolved. V lost 1 base and J lost 8, with 3 bases in between. Germline CDR1 SGHVS, CDR2 FQNEAQ. CDR3 length: 11 residues. CDR3 DNA sequence: TGTGCCAGCAGCTTAGTCGATGAGCAGTTCTTC. This codes for CASSLVDEQFF.

The V and J genes are TRBV5-6 and TRBJ1-1; D is unclear. The length of the CDR3 is 13 residues. Deletions cut 1 base from V and 4 bases from J, with 8 bases between. CDR1 is SGHDT and CDR2 is YYEEEE in the germline V gene. CDR3 protein: CASSLPDGTEAFF. The CDR3 DNA reads TGTGCCAGCAGCTTGCCGGACGGCACTGAAGCTTTCTTT.

J is TRBJ1-1 and V is TRBV7-2; D is uncertain. This CDR3 is built from 13 residues. V lost 5 bases and J 0 bases, leaving 7 bases between the germline ends. Germline V gene lookup returns CDR1 SGHTA and CDR2 FQGNSA. The CDR3 nucleotides read TGTGCCAGCAGCCCTAACCTGAACACTGAAGCTTTCTTT. Translation gives CASSPNLNTEAFF.

The rearrangement joins TRBV5-1 to TRBJ1-1, with D possibly TRBD1 on 6 matching bases. The CDR3 is 15 amino acids. The V end was cut by 4 bases, the J end by 0 bases, with 13 bases between. Germline V gives CDR1 SGHRS, CDR2 YFSETQ. The chain's CDR3 is CASSRRGTMNTEAFF. CDR3 nucleotide sequence: TGCGCCAGCAGCCGCAGGGGCACCATGAACACTGAAGCTTTCTTT. Full variable domain (outside the CDR3, taken from reference TRBV5-1 and TRBJ1-1): KAGVTQTPRYLIKTRGQQVTLSCSPISGHRSVSWYQQTPGQGLQFLFEYFSETQRNKGNFPGRFSGRQFSNSRSEMNVSTLELGDSALYLCASSRRGTMNTEAFFGQGTRLTVV.

This chain joins TRBV19 and TRBJ2-7; the match to TRBD2 covers 16 bases. The trim removed 7 bases at V and 2 bases at J, leaving 11 bases unmatched. This CDR3 has 18 residues. Per the germline V gene, CDR1 is LNHDA and CDR2 is SQIVND (reference sequence). CDR3 protein: CASTLRGLAGGSAYEQYF. The CDR3 nucleotides are TGTGCCAGTACTCTACGGGGACTAGCGGGAGGGTCCGCCTACGAGCAGTACTTC.

This clone was observed a few times. CDR3 loop: CASSAQRVEFF. The CDR3 coding sequence is TGTGCCAGCAGTGCGCAGCGGGTGGAGTTCTTC. The V gene is TRBV2, the J gene TRBJ2-1; possible D gene TRBD2, 6 bases. Germline lookup yields CDR1 SNHLY and CDR2 FYNNEI. The CDR3 is 11 amino acids. V was trimmed by 4 bases and J by 14 bases, leaving 12 bases between them.

The chain has TRBV28 and TRBJ1-5; weak D call: TRBD1 (5 bases). CDR3 length equals 13 residues. V was clipped by 10 bases and J by 6 bases, with 16 bases between them. CDR1 is MDHEN, CDR2 SYDVKM, per germline. CDR3: CAIHGSQGQPQHF. As DNA, the CDR3 is TGTGCCATCCACGGGAGTCAGGGTCAGCCCCAGCATTTT. Full variable domain (remainder filled in from reference TRBV28 and TRBJ1-5): DVKVTQSSRYLVKRTGEKVFLECVQDMDHENMFWYRQDPGLGLRLIYFSYDVKMKEKGDIPEGYSVSREKKERFSLILESASTNQTSMYLCAIHGSQGQPQHFGDGTRLSIL.

This chain connects TRBV6-5 to TRBJ1-5; unclear D gene. Germline loops: CDR1 MNHEY, CDR2 SVGAGI. The CDR3 totals 14 residues. Trimming left V 0 bases short and J 5 bases short, with 8 bases between. CDR3 region: CASSYSSMDQPQHF. CDR3 sequence (DNA): TGTGCCAGCAGTTACTCTTCGATGGATCAGCCCCAGCATTTT.